This T cell receptor (beta chain) derives from a study of blood T cell repertoires in COVID-19. At the level of the study: The study drew acute and convalescent COVID-19 samples from the United States, Italy and Spain.

Authors' analysis steps: Reference gene primers were amplified, and this amplification served to estimate nucleated cell counts. This table comes from immunoSEQ multiplex PCR, and its TCRdb copy is limited to in-frame clones, with some not included. V and J calls plus clone size are reproduced from that table; the DNA served to infer D and trimming. There are some 300,000 clones in the sample; around 89% occur only once, and around 0.98% lies in the top ten. While infection was still active, Seattle patients were enrolled and then followed longitudinally. The sample was peripheral blood. This receptor was taken from a woman in her thirties or forties with COVID-19, enrolled during active disease.

CDR3 coding DNA: TGTGCCAGCAGTGCCCGGACAGGGCTTAGGGGTAATGAAAAACTGTTTTTT. It codes for CASSARTGLRGNEKLFF. The chain uses TRBV6-1 and TRBJ1-4, with 8 bases aligning to TRBD1. The germline V gene has CDR1 MNHNS and CDR2 SASEGT. The CDR3 extends over 17 amino acids. Germline trimming cut 4 bases from V and 4 bases from J; bases unmatched to any gene: 11.